These T cell receptor beta chains were read from a single sample in a study of control samples from healthy donors and cancer patients. Only in-frame clones appear in the TCRdb table, and some are missing; sequencing was by immunoSEQ multiplex PCR. The sample holds about 160,000 clones, approximately 96% seen once. The specimen sequenced was blood. The receptor set was obtained from a woman aged 25 to 39 in good health. Each CDR3 is given with its conserved first and last residue. Each record gives: V gene, clone size, J gene, CDR3 length, D gene, CDR3 DNA, CDR3 protein. D genes are given only for firm matches. Clone size is given for some rows only: seen once, a few or many times, or a class if the clone is expanded.

>TRBV10-3|NA|TRBJ2-1|14|TRBD2
TGTGCCATCAGTGGACGACTAGCGGGGGCTGAGCAGTTCTTC
CAISGRLAGAEQFF
>TRBV7-8|NA|TRBJ1-4|15|NA
TGTGCCAGCAGAAAATTAAGCCTAATGCATGAAAAACTGTTTTTT
CASRKLSLMHEKLFF
>TRBV18|NA|TRBJ2-7|13|NA
TGTGCCAGCTCACCAGACAACTTCTACGAGCAGTACTTC
CASSPDNFYEQYF
>TRBV20-1|NA|TRBJ1-2|10|NA
TGCAGTGCACCCGATGGCGGCTACACCTTC
CSAPDGGYTF
>TRBV27|once|TRBJ2-7|13|NA
TGTGCCAGCAGTTTATCGAGGCGGAACGAGCAGTACTTC
CASSLSRRNEQYF
>TRBV2|NA|TRBJ1-3|20|TRBD1
TGTGCCAGCAGTGCAGCGGAAGCTTTCAGGGGGACTAGCTCTGGAAACACCATATATTTT
CASSAAEAFRGTSSGNTIYF
>TRBV14|NA|TRBJ2-5|12|NA
TGTGCCAGCAGCCAAGCCCCTGCGACCCAGTACTTC
CASSQAPATQYF
>TRBV5-1|NA|TRBJ2-1|15|TRBD2
TGCGCCAGCAAGGGACTAGCGGGAGCTAACAATGAGCAGTTCTTC
CASKGLAGANNEQFF
>TRBV5-6|once|TRBJ1-5|14|NA
TGTGCCAGCAGCTTGGCCCAAGGGCAACAGCCCCAGCATTTT
CASSLAQGQQPQHF
>TRBV28|NA|TRBJ1-5|17|NA
TGTGCCAGCAGTTTGACCGGGGCTTGGATTGCCAATCAGCCCCAGCATTTT
CASSLTGAWIANQPQHF
>TRBV30|NA|TRBJ1-6|15|NA
TGTGCCTGGAGTGTACCCGGGACACGGAATTCACCCCTCCACTTT
CAWSVPGTRNSPLHF
>TRBV5-6|NA|TRBJ2-2|11|NA
TGTGCCAGCAGCAAACTAAACGAGCTGTTTTTT
CASSKLNELFF
>TRBV7-6|NA|TRBJ2-5|16|NA
TGTGCCAGCAGCTCCATTGGTGGGAGTCCACAAGAGACCCAGTACTTC
CASSSIGGSPQETQYF
>TRBV29-1|NA|TRBJ1-2|15|TRBD1
TGCAGCGTTGAAGGGGAGGTATCGACAGGGTATGGCTACACCTTC
CSVEGEVSTGYGYTF
>TRBV2|NA|TRBJ2-2|16|TRBD2
TGTGCCAGCAGTGAAGTGTTAGCGGGAGTTGGCGGGGAGCTGTTTTTT
CASSEVLAGVGGELFF
>TRBV19|NA|TRBJ1-6|16|NA
TGTGCCAGTAGTATTAGGGTCGGCTCCTATAATTCACCCCTCCACTTT
CASSIRVGSYNSPLHF
>TRBV28|NA|TRBJ1-3|15|TRBD1
TGTGCCAGCAGACAGGGGATTCTCTCTGGAAACACCATATATTTT
CASRQGILSGNTIYF
>TRBV5-4|NA|TRBJ1-3|16|NA
TGTGCCAGCAGCTTGGGGGGCCCCCGCTCTGGAAACACCATATATTTT
CASSLGGPRSGNTIYF
>TRBV27|NA|TRBJ2-3|15|NA
TGTGCCAGCAGTTTATTCCCGGGGTTCACAGATACGCAGTATTTT
CASSLFPGFTDTQYF
>TRBV7-9|NA|TRBJ2-2|14|NA
TGTGCCAGCAGCTTATTTGGGGAAACCGGGGAGCTGTTTTTT
CASSLFGETGELFF
>TRBV29-1|NA|TRBJ2-7|13|NA
TGCAGCGTTGAAGACCAGAGGGAGTACGAGCAGTACTTC
CSVEDQREYEQYF
>TRBV9|few|TRBJ2-1|11|NA
TGTGCCAGCAGCGTGATGGATGAGCAGTTCTTC
CASSVMDEQFF
>TRBV19|NA|TRBJ1-5|17|TRBD1
TGTGCCAGTAGTATCGGCGGCGGGACAGGGTGGTCTCAGCCCCAGCATTTT
CASSIGGGTGWSQPQHF
>TRBV5-6|NA|TRBJ1-2|14|NA
TGTGCCAGCAACGTGGGGGATGCTAACTATGGCTACACCTTC
CASNVGDANYGYTF
>TRBV6-5|NA|TRBJ1-2|15|NA
TGTGCCAGCAGGCAACAGGGCGCTCGGGACTATGGCTACACCTTC
CASRQQGARDYGYTF
>TRBV2|NA|TRBJ2-1|12|NA
TGTGCCAGCAGTACTCAGGTGGATGAGCAGTTCTTC
CASSTQVDEQFF
>TRBV10-1|NA|TRBJ1-2|9|NA
TGCGCCAGCAGTCTCGGCGACACCTTC
CASSLGDTF
>TRBV20-1|NA|TRBJ2-5|12|NA
TGCAGTGCTAGTCAGACTAGGGAGACCCAGTACTTC
CSASQTRETQYF
>TRBV10-3|NA|TRBJ1-1|12|NA
TGCGCCATCAGTGAGAAAGCCTTTGAAGCTTTCTTT
CAISEKAFEAFF
>TRBV3-1/TRBV3-2|few|TRBJ2-5|17|TRBD1
TGTGCCAGCAGCCATGCACCGGGACAGAGGGTACAAGAGACCCAGTACTTC
CASSHAPGQRVQETQYF
>TRBV10-2|NA|TRBJ2-5|15|NA
TGCGCCAGCAGTGACCTGGACAGGGAGGGAGAGACCCAGTACTTC
CASSDLDREGETQYF
>TRBV4-1|NA|TRBJ2-1|15|NA
TGCGCCAGCAGCCTAACCCCGACAGACTTGAATGAGCAGTTCTTC
CASSLTPTDLNEQFF
>TRBV28|NA|TRBJ1-5|13|NA
TGTGCCAGCAGTTATGATAGCAATCAGCCCCAGCATTTT
CASSYDSNQPQHF
>TRBV6-5|once|TRBJ1-1|14|NA
TGTGCCAGCAGTTTTGGCCACGGGAGCACTGAAGCTTTCTTT
CASSFGHGSTEAFF
>TRBV7-3|NA|TRBJ2-7|14|NA
TGTGCCAGCAGCGCATCCGGGACCGCCTACGAGCAGTACTTC
CASSASGTAYEQYF
>TRBV28|NA|TRBJ1-6|14|NA
TGTGCCAGCGTCGGGGGTAAGATAGGGTCACCCCTCCACTTT
CASVGGKIGSPLHF
>TRBV12-3/TRBV12-4|NA|TRBJ1-5|13|NA
TGTGCCAGCTCCGGTCAGGGGAATCAGCCCCAGCATTTT
CASSGQGNQPQHF